The present T cell receptor (beta chain) was sequenced within a study of shared clonotypes between healthy human individuals. Findings and caveats of the study: Clonotypes not shared had lower generation probabilities than those common to all four donors.

As for this clone: Antigen: not known.

Sequenced by immunoSEQ multiplex PCR; TCRdb stores in-frame clones only, minus some. The table includes around 2,000,000 clones, less than 95% detected once. Germline lookup yields CDR1 SGHRS and CDR2 YFSETQ. V was clipped by 8 bases and J by 1 base, with 13 bases between them. The CDR3 loop spans 13 amino acids. Positive CCR7 selection of CD45RO-negative cells yielded the naive CD8 cells, and terminally differentiated effector memory CD45RA+ cells were excluded. The material sequenced was naive CD8+ T cells sorted from blood. This chain joins TRBV5-1 and TRBJ2-7; a weak D match, TRBD2 (5 bases). This TCR came from a man younger than 35 in good health. The CDR3 DNA reads TGCGCCAGTTCTCAAAGCGGATCCTACGAGCAGTACTTC. Protein product: CASSQSGSYEQYF.